This T cell receptor beta chain emerged from a study of blood T cell repertoires in COVID-19. Study summary: Acute and convalescent COVID-19 samples came from the United States, Italy and Spain.

The CDR3 consists of 12 residues. In germline, CDR1 is KGHDR, CDR2 SFDVKD. Trimming removed 7 bases from V and 9 bases from J, with 12 bases in between. Per the original data handling: Amplified reference gene primers provided the basis for estimating nucleated cell counts. Method: immunoSEQ multiplex PCR; TCRdb's copy keeps in-frame clones and lacks some. That table supplies the V and J calls and clone size; D and trimming were determined from the DNA. The table shows about 250,000 clones, with over 75% occurring only once. Participants' own reports of clinical history determined their cohort assignment. Two negative PCRs, clearance, or symptom resolution were required of recovered Cohort 3 donors.

The chain uses TRBV24-1 and TRBJ1-3; D unresolved. This clonotype was obtained from a woman between 25 and 40 years old who had recovered from COVID-19. Sequences were obtained from PBMCs or T cells enriched from blood (not recorded which). The CDR3 is CATSGIAGTIYF. The CDR3 DNA sequence: TGTGCCACCAGCGGGATCGCAGGCACCATATATTTT.